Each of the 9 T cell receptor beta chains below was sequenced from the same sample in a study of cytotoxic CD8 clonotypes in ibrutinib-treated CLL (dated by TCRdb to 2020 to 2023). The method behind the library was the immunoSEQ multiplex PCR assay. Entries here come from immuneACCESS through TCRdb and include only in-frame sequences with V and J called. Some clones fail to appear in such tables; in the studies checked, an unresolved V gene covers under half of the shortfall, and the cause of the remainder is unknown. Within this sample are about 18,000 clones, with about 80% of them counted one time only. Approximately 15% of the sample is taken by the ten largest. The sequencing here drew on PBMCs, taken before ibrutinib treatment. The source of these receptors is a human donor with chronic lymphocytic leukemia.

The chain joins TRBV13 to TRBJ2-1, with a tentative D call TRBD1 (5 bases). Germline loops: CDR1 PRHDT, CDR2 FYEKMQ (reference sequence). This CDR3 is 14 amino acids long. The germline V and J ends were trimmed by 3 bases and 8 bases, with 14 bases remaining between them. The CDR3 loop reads CASSLQGRVYEQFF. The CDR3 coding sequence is TGTGCCAGCAGCTTGCAGGGTAGGGTATATGAGCAGTTCTTC.

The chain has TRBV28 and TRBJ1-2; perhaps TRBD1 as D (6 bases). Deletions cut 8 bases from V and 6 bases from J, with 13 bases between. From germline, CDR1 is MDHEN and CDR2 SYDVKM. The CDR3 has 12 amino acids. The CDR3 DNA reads TGTGCCAGCGGGGGGACATTAAATGGCTACACCTTC. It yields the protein CASGGTLNGYTF.

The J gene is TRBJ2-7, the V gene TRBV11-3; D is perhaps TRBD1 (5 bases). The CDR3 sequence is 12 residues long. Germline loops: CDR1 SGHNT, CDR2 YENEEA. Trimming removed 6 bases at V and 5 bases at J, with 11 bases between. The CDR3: CASSLGQNEQYF. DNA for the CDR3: TGTGCCAGCAGTCTAGGACAAAACGAGCAGTACTTC.

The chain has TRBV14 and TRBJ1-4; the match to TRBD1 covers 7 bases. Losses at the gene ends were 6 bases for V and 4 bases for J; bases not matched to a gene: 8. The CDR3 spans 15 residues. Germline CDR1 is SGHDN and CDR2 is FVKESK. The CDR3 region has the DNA TGTGCCAGCAGTCGCGCGGGACAGATTAATGAAAAACTGTTTTTT. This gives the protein CASSRAGQINEKLFF.

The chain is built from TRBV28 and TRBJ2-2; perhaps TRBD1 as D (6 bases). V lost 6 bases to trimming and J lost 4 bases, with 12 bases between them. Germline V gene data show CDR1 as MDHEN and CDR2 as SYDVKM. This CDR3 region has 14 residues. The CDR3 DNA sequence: TGTGCCAGCAGATCCGGGACACCCACCGGGGAGCTGTTTTTT. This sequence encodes CASRSGTPTGELFF.

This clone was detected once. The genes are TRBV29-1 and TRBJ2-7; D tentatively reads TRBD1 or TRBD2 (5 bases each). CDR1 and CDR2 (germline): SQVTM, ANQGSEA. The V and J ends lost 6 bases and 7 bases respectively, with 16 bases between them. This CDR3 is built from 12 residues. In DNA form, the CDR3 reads TGCAGCGTACCGCGGGCCCCAGGGGAGCAGTACTTC. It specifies CSVPRAPGEQYF.

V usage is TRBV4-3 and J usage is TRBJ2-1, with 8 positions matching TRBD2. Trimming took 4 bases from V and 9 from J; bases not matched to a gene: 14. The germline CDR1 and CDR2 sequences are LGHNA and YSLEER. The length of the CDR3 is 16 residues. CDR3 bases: TGCGCCAGCAGCCCACAGCGGTTTAGCGGGAATGGTGAGCAGTTCTTC. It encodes CASSPQRFSGNGEQFF.

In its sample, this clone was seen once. The CDR3 reads CAWSVEAGGRETQYF. CDR3 nucleotides: TGTGCCTGGAGTGTGGAAGCGGGAGGCCGGGAGACCCAGTACTTC. V usage is TRBV30 and J usage is TRBJ2-5; 9 bases fit TRBD2. V lost 0 bases and J lost 5; bases outside the gene matches: 7. The CDR3 has 15 amino acids. Per the germline V gene, CDR1 is GTSNPN and CDR2 is SVGIG (reference sequence).

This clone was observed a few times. As DNA, the CDR3 is TGTGCCAGTAGTATGACGGGGGGAAATCAGCCCCAGCATTTT. Its translation is CASSMTGGNQPQHF. The chain has TRBV19 and TRBJ1-5; tentative D call: TRBD1 (5 bases). CDR1 and CDR2 (germline): LNHDA, SQIVND (reference sequence). V lost 3 bases and J 4 bases, leaving 10 bases between the germline ends. There are 14 residues in the CDR3.